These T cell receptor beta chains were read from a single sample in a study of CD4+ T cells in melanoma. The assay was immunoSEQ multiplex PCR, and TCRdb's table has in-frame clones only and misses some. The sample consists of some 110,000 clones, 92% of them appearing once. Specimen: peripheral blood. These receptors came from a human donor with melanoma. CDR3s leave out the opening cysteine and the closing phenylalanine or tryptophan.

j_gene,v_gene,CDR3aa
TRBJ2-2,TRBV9,ASSVPGGGQTPGELF
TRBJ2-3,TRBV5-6,ASSFGTVNDPQY
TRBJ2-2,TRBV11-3,ASSSRGETGELF
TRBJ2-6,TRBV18,ASSPSGGANVLT
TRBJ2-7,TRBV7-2,ASSLSGRAYEQY
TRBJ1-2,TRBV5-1,ASSFQTAGYT
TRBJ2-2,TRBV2,ASSPGLAGNTGELF
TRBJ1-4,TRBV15,ATSRDPRGTNEKLF
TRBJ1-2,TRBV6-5,ASSYGGNGYT
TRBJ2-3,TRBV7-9,ASSLVRNTQY
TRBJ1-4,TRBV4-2,ASSGNRGTNEKLF
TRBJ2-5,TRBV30,AWSKGARETQY
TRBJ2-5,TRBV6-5,ASSLSVGGTETQY
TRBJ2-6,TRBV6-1,ASKGQPGANVLT
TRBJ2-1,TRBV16,ASSQGLAGVNEQF
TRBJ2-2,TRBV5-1,ASSLPDRNTGELF
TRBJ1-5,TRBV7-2,ASSLAWEQGGRNQPQH
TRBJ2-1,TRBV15,ATSEGYNEQF
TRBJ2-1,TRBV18,ASSPASGAYNEQF
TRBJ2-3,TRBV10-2,ASSERSLAGGTDTQY
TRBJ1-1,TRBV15,ATSRPRTKGHTEAF
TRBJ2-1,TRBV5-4,ASASEIGNNEQF
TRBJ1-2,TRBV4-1,ASSQVEGALGYT
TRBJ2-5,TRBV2,ASSVGEETQY